Each of the 26 T cell receptor beta chains below was sequenced from the same sample in a study of Ad26.COV2.S vaccination and SARS-CoV-2 variants. Some clones are missing from TCRdb's copy, which holds only in-frame ones; the method was immunoSEQ multiplex PCR. The data contain approximately 500,000 clones, about 83% of them singletons. Treatment of the sample: some 20 received Ad26.COV2.S at low or high dose, single or two shots; a few received placebo; per-sample allocation not given. Sample collection was performed on day 63 after the first vaccine or placebo injection. This specimen was peripheral blood, taken in a trial of Ad26.COV2.S vaccine versus placebo. These receptors were obtained from a person between 18 and 60 years old who received the Ad26.COV2.S COVID-19 vaccine or a placebo.

The chain has TRBV28 and TRBJ1-4; D remains unclear. The V end was cut by 5 bases, the J end by 4 bases, with 8 bases between. This CDR3 has 13 residues. CDR1 MDHEN and CDR2 SYDVKM come from the germline V gene. Here the CDR3 DNA reads TGTGCCAGCAGTCCCCTCGTTAATGAAAAACTGTTTTTT. It specifies CASSPLVNEKLFF.

The genes are TRBV3-1 (or the pseudogene TRBV3-2) and TRBJ1-1, with 7 bases matching TRBD1. Germline lookup yields CDR1 LGHDT and CDR2 YNNKEL (reference sequence). V shed 1 base and J 1 base; nucleotides not matched to a gene: 3. This CDR3 region has 15 residues. The CDR3 sequence is CASSQGTGPNTEAFF. The CDR3 DNA sequence: TGTGCCAGCAGCCAAGGGACAGGACCGAACACTGAAGCTTTCTTT.

CDR3 sequence reads: CASSHDLSEQFF. The CDR3 DNA reads TGTGCCAGTAGTCACGACCTGAGTGAGCAGTTCTTC. The chain couples TRBV19 to TRBJ2-1; D not certain. V lost 5 bases and J 9 bases, leaving 11 bases between the germline ends. CDR3 length: 12 residues. Looked up from germline, CDR1 is LNHDA and CDR2 is SQIVND (reference sequence).

The chain has TRBV9 and TRBJ2-2, with 8 bases lining up with TRBD2. V gave up 1 base and J gave up 4 bases; unmatched junction bases: 6. CDR3 length equals 16 residues. Per germline, CDR1 SGDLS and CDR2 YYNGEE. CDR3 loop: CASSVKAGAITGELFF. DNA for the CDR3: TGTGCCAGCAGCGTAAAAGCGGGAGCGATCACCGGGGAGCTGTTTTTT.

The rearrangement uses TRBV6-5 and TRBJ2-7, with D unclear. Trimming left V 6 bases short and J 0 bases short, with 9 bases between. Germline lookup yields CDR1 MNHEY and CDR2 SVGAGI. The CDR3 is 13 residues long. The CDR3 DNA follows: TGTGCCAGCAGAACCGGCACCTCCTACGAGCAGTACTTC. Translation: CASRTGTSYEQYF.

This chain links TRBV7-8 with TRBJ1-2; TRBD1 is a possible D gene (6 bases). CDR1 and CDR2 from the germline V gene are SGHVS and FQNEAQ. This CDR3 spans 13 amino acids. Between the trimmed V and J ends, which lost 6 bases and 2 bases, there was a span of 10 bases. CDR3 nucleotide sequence: TGTGCCAGCAGTATGGACAGAAACTATGGCTACACCTTC. This codes for CASSMDRNYGYTF.

The count of this clone is one. The chain employs TRBV24-1 and TRBJ2-1; 7 bases are a match to TRBD2. Unmatched junction bases numbered 5, after V lost 8 bases and J lost 5 bases. The CDR3 runs 13 residues. CDR1 and CDR2 (germline): KGHDR, SFDVKD. The CDR3 region is CATNSGDHNEQFF. CDR3 in DNA: TGTGCCACCAACAGCGGGGACCACAATGAGCAGTTCTTC.

The gene calls are TRBV7-9 and TRBJ1-1; no clear D. Per germline, CDR1 SEHNR and CDR2 FQNEAQ (reference sequence). This CDR3 is built from 15 residues. Trimming took 5 bases from V and 1 from J, leaving 14 bases between them. CDR3 amino acids: CASSPVKRRNTEAFF. DNA for the CDR3: TGTGCCAGCAGCCCAGTTAAGAGGCGGAACACTGAAGCTTTCTTT.

This clone was recorded once. The chain recombines TRBV6-5 with TRBJ2-7; no reliable D call. The CDR3 totals 14 residues. CDR1 is MNHEY and CDR2 is SVGAGI in the germline V gene. Trimming pared 6 bases from V and 3 bases from J, leaving 15 bases between. The CDR3, as DNA: TGTGCCAGCAGGCCCGACTGGAAGCTCTACGAGCAGTACTTC. Translated: CASRPDWKLYEQYF.

The CDR3 protein is CAWTRGPGEQYF. CDR3 DNA: TGTGCCTGGACCCGGGGTCCGGGTGAGCAGTACTTC. This chain links TRBV30 with TRBJ2-7; D may be TRBD2 (5 bases). The CDR3 sequence is 12 residues long. V was pared by 4 bases and J by 7 bases, with 14 bases between. Germline loops: CDR1 GTSNPN, CDR2 SVGIG (reference sequence). Filled out from reference TRBV30 and TRBJ2-7, the complete variable domain reads SQTIHQWPATLVQPVGSPLSLECTVEGTSNPNLYWYRQAAGRGLQLLFYSVGIGQISSEVPQNLSASRPQDRQFILSSKKLLLSDSGFYLCAWTRGPGEQYFGPGTRLTVT.

The rearrangement uses TRBV19 and TRBJ1-1; 10 bases are a match to TRBD1. There are 15 residues in the CDR3. Germline CDR1 and CDR2: LNHDA and SQIVND (reference sequence). V lost 3 bases and J lost 6; bases outside the gene matches: 7. CDR3 DNA sequence: TGTGCCAGTAGTATTTCGGGGACAGGGGTCGCTGAAGCTTTCTTT. Its translation is CASSISGTGVAEAFF.

This clone was counted a few times. The chain links TRBV30 to TRBJ2-5; D is undetermined. Trimming cost V 3 bases and J 5 bases, with 10 bases left between them. CDR1 and CDR2 (germline): GTSNPN, SVGIG (reference sequence). This CDR3 has 12 amino acids. The chain's CDR3 is CAWRKSTETQYF. The CDR3 DNA reads as TGTGCCTGGAGGAAGTCGACGGAGACCCAGTACTTC. Variable domain in full (rest from reference TRBV30 and TRBJ2-5): SQTIHQWPATLVQPVGSPLSLECTVEGTSNPNLYWYRQAAGRGLQLLFYSVGIGQISSEVPQNLSASRPQDRQFILSSKKLLLSDSGFYLCAWRKSTETQYFGPGTRLLVL.

The V call is TRBV6-2 or TRBV6-3, the J call TRBJ2-5, with TRBD2 identical over 12 bases. Germline V gene sequence: CDR1 MNHEY, CDR2 SVGEGT. V shed 4 bases and J 7 bases; nucleotides not matched to a gene: 1. The CDR3 is 13 residues long. This chain's CDR3 is CASSSGLAGTQYF. The CDR3 DNA reads TGTGCCAGCAGTTCGGGACTAGCGGGGACCCAGTACTTC.

The genes are TRBV3-1 (or the pseudogene TRBV3-2) and TRBJ2-2; D is unresolved. V was trimmed by 0 bases and J by 3 bases, leaving 5 bases between them. Germline loops: CDR1 LGHDT, CDR2 YNNKEL (reference sequence). The CDR3 has 14 amino acids. The CDR3 loop reads CASSQELYTGELFF. CDR3 DNA sequence: TGTGCCAGCAGCCAAGAGCTGTACACCGGGGAGCTGTTTTTT.

In this sample, this clone turned up once. J is TRBJ2-6 and V is TRBV6-5; 7 bases line up with TRBD1. Germline trimming cut 5 bases from V and 2 bases from J; bases unmatched to any gene: 3. In germline, CDR1 is MNHEY, CDR2 SVGAGI. The CDR3 runs 15 residues. This chain's CDR3 is CASSIQGTGANVLTF. The CDR3, as DNA: TGTGCCAGCAGTATACAGGGGACTGGGGCCAACGTCCTGACTTTC.

Here the CDR3 DNA reads TGCGCCAGCAGCCAAGTACCACTAGCGGGAGTTAGTGAGCAGTTCTTC. This sequence encodes CASSQVPLAGVSEQFF. The chain joins TRBV4-1 to TRBJ2-1, with 11 positions matching TRBD2. From germline, CDR1 is MGHRA and CDR2 YSYEKL. V shed 1 base, J shed 9 bases, and the junction held 8 bases outside the gene matches. This CDR3 has 16 residues.

V usage is TRBV7-8 and J usage is TRBJ2-7; possibly TRBD1 or TRBD2 for D (5 bases each). CDR1 and CDR2 (germline): SGHVS, FQNEAQ. There are 15 residues in the CDR3. V lost 5 bases to trimming and J lost 2 bases, with 16 bases between them. In DNA, the CDR3 is TGTGCCAGCAGCCCCCCCGGGACCGCGACCTACGAGCAGTACTTC. Translated: CASSPPGTATYEQYF.

The chain uses TRBV28 and TRBJ1-1, with unresolved D. Germline V CDR1 and CDR2: MDHEN, SYDVKM. V gave up 6 bases and J gave up 2 bases, with 16 bases separating them. This CDR3 spans 15 amino acids. The CDR3 DNA follows: TGTGCCAGCAGCCGAATCTCCAAGGGTAACACTGAAGCTTTCTTT. Amino acids: CASSRISKGNTEAFF. Using reference TRBV28 and TRBJ1-1 for the parts outside the CDR3, the full variable domain is DVKVTQSSRYLVKRTGEKVFLECVQDMDHENMFWYRQDPGLGLRLIYFSYDVKMKEKGDIPEGYSVSREKKERFSLILESASTNQTSMYLCASSRISKGNTEAFFGQGTRLTVV.

This chain links TRBV20-1 with TRBJ2-5; D perhaps matches TRBD2 (5 bases). Trimming removed 3 bases at V and 4 bases at J, with 9 bases between. CDR1 and CDR2 (germline): DFQATT, SNEGSKA (reference sequence). The length of the CDR3 is 12 residues. The chain's CDR3 is CSASNGGETQYF. In nucleotides, the CDR3 is TGCAGTGCTAGTAACGGAGGAGAGACCCAGTACTTC.

V gene TRBV6-5 combines with J gene TRBJ1-1; possibly TRBD1 for D (5 bases). The CDR3 runs 14 residues. V lost 3 bases and J 4 bases, leaving 12 bases between the germline ends. Germline V gene sequence: CDR1 MNHEY, CDR2 SVGAGI. Written as DNA, the CDR3 is TGTGCCAGCAGTTATACGCAGGGTACCACTGAAGCTTTCTTT. Amino acid sequence: CASSYTQGTTEAFF.

This chain links TRBV23-1 with TRBJ2-1; TRBD2 aligns across 14 bases. TRBV23-1 is an ORF; its function is uncertain. The CDR3 totals 16 residues. Trimming removed 4 bases from V and 9 bases from J; junction bases left unmatched: 8. CDR3 loop: CASSPDRTSGRTEQFF. The CDR3 DNA is TGCGCCAGCAGTCCAGACCGGACTAGCGGGAGGACTGAGCAGTTCTTC.

Details on this clone: A junction end diverges from the germline sequence, so it may reflect a read error. The chain combines TRBV30 with TRBJ1-2; D remains ambiguous. This CDR3 spans 14 amino acids. Germline CDR1 and CDR2: GTSNPN and SVGIG (reference sequence). CDR3 in amino acids: CAWSVGPIDYDYTF. The CDR3 DNA reads as TGTGCCTGGAGTGTAGGCCCGATTGACTATGACTACACCTTC.

The chain uses TRBV5-5 and TRBJ1-1, with unresolved D. The CDR3 has 13 amino acids. Deletions cut 1 base from V and 0 bases from J, with 4 bases between. Per the germline V gene, CDR1 is SGHKS and CDR2 is YYEKEE (reference sequence). CDR3 amino acids: CASSLKVNTEAFF. In nucleotides, the CDR3 is TGTGCCAGCAGCTTGAAAGTGAACACTGAAGCTTTCTTT.

The chain uses TRBV5-4 and TRBJ2-5, with a tentative D call TRBD1 (5 bases). This CDR3 is 13 amino acids long. CDR1 is SGHNT and CDR2 is YYREEE in the germline V gene (reference sequence). Trimming removed 2 bases at V and 2 bases at J, with 7 bases between. The CDR3 here is CASSFAGQETQYF. CDR3 bases: TGTGCCAGCAGCTTTGCAGGGCAAGAGACCCAGTACTTC. Drawing the rest from reference TRBV5-4 and TRBJ2-5, the complete variable domain is ETGVTQSPTHLIKTRGQQVTLRCSSQSGHNTVSWYQQALGQGPQFIFQYYREEENGRGNFPPRFSGLQFPNYSSELNVNALELDDSALYLCASSFAGQETQYFGPGTRLLVL.

This chain connects TRBV29-1 to TRBJ2-3, with 13 bases matching TRBD2. Unmatched junction bases numbered 5, after V lost 7 bases and J lost 4 bases. Germline V gene lookup returns CDR1 SQVTM and CDR2 ANQGSEA. This CDR3 has 14 residues. The CDR3 region is CSARTSGSADTQYF. The CDR3 DNA is TGCAGCGCACGGACTAGCGGGAGTGCAGATACGCAGTATTTT.

This chain connects TRBV9 to TRBJ1-1; D not certain. Looked up from germline, CDR1 is SGDLS and CDR2 is YYNGEE. Trimming removed 4 bases from V and 5 bases from J, with 12 bases in between. The CDR3 totals 13 residues. CDR3 sequence (DNA): TGTGCCAGCAGCCACAAGCTCGGAACTGAAGCTTTCTTT. Translating it yields CASSHKLGTEAFF.